Each of the 21 T cell receptor beta chains below was sequenced from the same sample in a study of T cells in Graves' hyperthyroidism and ophthalmopathy. RNA transcripts yielded amplified TCR beta CDR3 regions. The primer set for the first-round RT-PCR of the TCR CDR3 was HTBI. A single record per CDR3 protein comes from TCRdb applying MiXCR to the multiplex PCR reads. The sample shows over 500,000 distinct CDR3 sequences, around 15% of them seen only once. The specimen was blood. The receptors here all came from a woman aged 25 to 39 with Graves' ophthalmopathy.

This clonotype was seen ten or more times. J is TRBJ2-2 and V is TRBV4-3, with a tentative D call TRBD2 (6 bases). There are 18 residues in the CDR3. Trimming took 2 bases from V and 0 from J, leaving 16 bases between them. The germline V gene has CDR1 LGHNA and CDR2 YSLEER. As DNA, the CDR3 is TGCGCCAGCAGCCAACGATTTTTAGCGGCAGCGAACACCGGGGAGCTGTTTTTT. Amino acid sequence: CASSQRFLAAANTGELFF.

Only a few counts were recorded for this clonotype. The chain links TRBV30 to TRBJ1-6, with 7 nucleotides matching TRBD1. V was pared by 8 bases and J by 7 bases, with 5 bases of the junction left unmatched. The germline CDR1 and CDR2 sequences are GTSNPN and SVGIG (reference sequence). This CDR3 has 12 amino acids. This chain's CDR3 is CALGTANSPLHF. The CDR3 DNA follows: TGTGCCCTCGGGACAGCGAATTCACCCCTCCACTTT.

This clonotype was observed a handful of times. The J gene is TRBJ1-1, the V gene TRBV5-6; D unclear. Between the trimmed V and J ends, which lost 1 base and 4 bases, there was a span of 11 bases. The CDR3 totals 14 residues. Germline V gives CDR1 SGHDT, CDR2 YYEEEE. The CDR3: CASSLRVMGTEAFF. CDR3 DNA sequence: TGTGCCAGCAGCTTGCGGGTCATGGGCACTGAAGCTTTCTTT.

This chain connects TRBV6-2 or TRBV6-3 to TRBJ2-6, with TRBD1 matching over 7 bases. The J segment lost 2 bases and the V segment lost 4 bases, leaving 2 bases of the junction unmatched. The germline CDR1 and CDR2 sequences are MNHEY and SVGEGT. This CDR3 has 15 amino acids. CDR3 coding DNA: TGTGCCAGCAGTTCGACAGGGCCTGGGGCCAACGTCCTGACTTTC. Translated, it gives CASSSTGPGANVLTF.

The CDR3 bases are TGCAGCGCCAGGACTAACTACAATGAGCAGTTCTTC. It yields the protein CSARTNYNEQFF. The chain employs TRBV29-1 and TRBJ2-1, with TRBD2 as a possible D gene (6 bases). Germline loops: CDR1 SQVTM, CDR2 ANQGSEA. The CDR3 runs 12 residues. Trimming took 7 bases from V and 3 from J, leaving 10 bases between them.

This clonotype appeared many times. The rearrangement links TRBV5-5 to TRBJ2-7; the match to TRBD2 covers 7 bases. This CDR3 is built from 15 residues. V was pared by 2 bases and J by 7 bases, with 12 bases of the junction left unmatched. Germline CDR1 SGHKS, CDR2 YYEKEE (reference sequence). CDR3 DNA sequence: TGTGCCAGCAGCTTAACAGGCCTCGTCGGGGGGGAGCAGTACTTC. As protein: CASSLTGLVGGEQYF.

This clonotype was counted many times. CDR3 sequence reads: CASSDGQPQHF. The CDR3 DNA reads TGTGCCAGCTCCGATGGGCAGCCCCAGCATTTT. The chain links TRBV28 to TRBJ1-5; no definite D call. V was pared by 8 bases and J by 7 bases, with 9 bases between. The CDR3 extends over 11 amino acids. CDR1 is MDHEN and CDR2 is SYDVKM in the germline V gene.

The rearrangement uses TRBV2 and TRBJ2-3, with TRBD2 identical over 7 bases. After removal of 8 bases from V and 1 base from J, the junction contained 0 bases not matched to a gene. CDR3 length: 12 amino acids. In germline, CDR1 is SNHLY, CDR2 FYNNEI. The chain's CDR3 is CASGGGTDTQYF. The DNA of the CDR3 is TGTGCCAGCGGGGGGGGCACAGATACGCAGTATTTT.

The sample holds a few counts of this clonotype. V is TRBV20-1 and J is TRBJ2-7; 14 nucleotides line up with TRBD2. With 2 bases clipped from V and 3 bases from J, the junction kept 6 bases outside the gene matches. Looked up from germline, CDR1 is DFQATT and CDR2 is SNEGSKA (reference sequence). This CDR3 has 16 amino acids. CDR3 sequence (DNA): TGCAGTGCTAGACGAGGACTAGCGGGAGGTTACTACGAGCAGTACTTC. It is translated as CSARRGLAGGYYEQYF.

The chain combines TRBV28 with TRBJ1-2; D is possibly TRBD1 (5 bases). CDR1 and CDR2 (germline): MDHEN, SYDVKM. This CDR3 has 12 residues. The CDR3 protein is CAGLTANYGYTF. The CDR3 DNA sequence: TGTGCAGGCCTGACAGCTAACTATGGCTACACCTTC.

Many counts were recorded for this clonotype. This chain joins TRBV20-1 and TRBJ2-7, with TRBD2 matching over 9 bases. The CDR3 has 15 residues. The trim removed 6 bases at V and 0 bases at J, leaving 9 bases unmatched. Per the germline V gene, CDR1 is DFQATT and CDR2 is SNEGSKA (reference sequence). The CDR3 loop reads CSATIAGAVSYEQYF. CDR3 coding DNA: TGCAGTGCCACCATAGCGGGAGCTGTCTCCTACGAGCAGTACTTC.

This clonotype was detected many times. The chain couples TRBV30 to TRBJ2-1, with unresolved D. The V gene's germline CDR1 is GTSNPN and CDR2 SVGIG (reference sequence). The CDR3 extends over 13 amino acids. V shed 0 bases and J shed 5 bases, with 8 bases lying between them. The CDR3 region has the DNA TGTGCCTGGAGTGTCCAGCAGCACAATGAGCAGTTCTTC. Protein product: CAWSVQQHNEQFF.

This clonotype was counted many times. V gene TRBV18 combines with J gene TRBJ1-2; D is ambiguous. V lost 3 bases and J 3 bases, leaving 14 bases between the germline ends. The germline gives CDR1 KGHSH, CDR2 LQKENI. The CDR3 length is 15 residues. CDR3 in amino acids: CASSPTWESDYGYTF. The CDR3 DNA is TGTGCCAGCTCACCGACGTGGGAGTCAGACTATGGCTACACCTTC. Looking up the rest from reference TRBV18 and TRBJ1-2 gives the full variable domain: NAGVMQNPRHLVRRRGQEARLRCSPMKGHSHVYWYRQLPEEGLKFMVYLQKENIIDESGMPKERFSAEFPKEGPSILRIQQVVRGDSAAYFCASSPTWESDYGYTFGSGTRLTVV.

This clonotype was observed a handful of times. The chain has TRBV12-3 or TRBV12-4 and TRBJ1-6, with 9 bases that match TRBD1. The CDR3 extends over 15 amino acids. V dropped 3 bases and J dropped 7; count of bases not matched to a gene: 4. The CDR3 loop reads CASSLGQGWNSPLHF. CDR3 nucleotides: TGTGCCAGCAGTTTGGGACAGGGATGGAATTCACCCCTCCACTTT.

This clonotype has ten or more counts. The chain combines TRBV6-2 or TRBV6-3 with TRBJ1-1; a weak D match, TRBD1 (6 bases). Trimming shortened V by 2 bases and J by 0 bases, and 10 bases separated the two germline ends. The CDR3 runs 15 residues. Germline V gives CDR1 MNHEY, CDR2 SVGEGT. This chain's CDR3 is CASSYETGLNTEAFF. CDR3 nucleotides: TGTGCCAGCAGTTACGAAACAGGGCTGAACACTGAAGCTTTCTTT.

This clonotype has only a few counts. The V gene is TRBV30, the J gene TRBJ2-3; D gene uncertain. The V gene lost 1 base and the J gene lost 3 bases, with 5 bases spanning the gap. This CDR3 region has 12 residues. The germline V gene has CDR1 GTSNPN and CDR2 SVGIG (reference sequence). CDR3 in DNA: TGTGCCTGGAGTGGGGTTACAGATACGCAGTATTTT. Translated: CAWSGVTDTQYF.

This clonotype was observed at least ten times. This chain connects TRBV6-1 to TRBJ2-5; 12 bases map to TRBD1. Germline loops: CDR1 MNHNS, CDR2 SASEGT. CDR3 size: 15 residues. The junction had 8 bases not matched to a gene; V was cut back by 5 bases and J by 7 bases. In nucleotides, the CDR3 is TGTGCCAGCAGTACAGGGACAGGGGGCGGGGGGACCCAGTACTTC. Translated, it gives CASSTGTGGGGTQYF.

This clonotype showed up many times. The J gene is TRBJ2-7, the V gene TRBV20-1; 9 bases map to TRBD1. The CDR3 extends over 14 amino acids. Germline loops: CDR1 DFQATT, CDR2 SNEGSKA (reference sequence). V lost 4 bases to trimming and J lost 1 base; unmatched junction nucleotides: 5. The CDR3 sequence is CSATPGTGSYEQYF. The CDR3 DNA sequence: TGCAGTGCTACCCCCGGGACAGGGTCCTACGAGCAGTACTTC.

The rearrangement links TRBV30 to TRBJ2-2, with 7 bases lining up with TRBD2. Trimming removed 3 bases from V and 2 bases from J; junction bases left unmatched: 0. The length of the CDR3 is 13 residues. The germline gives CDR1 GTSNPN, CDR2 SVGIG (reference sequence). CDR3 amino acids: CAWRTSNTGELFF. The DNA for the CDR3 is TGTGCCTGGAGGACTAGCAACACCGGGGAGCTGTTTTTT.

V and J are TRBV28 and TRBJ1-6; D may be TRBD1 (5 bases). CDR3 size: 14 residues. The germline V gene encodes CDR1 MDHEN and CDR2 SYDVKM. Trimming removed 1 base at V and 10 bases at J, with 11 bases between. The CDR3 sequence: CASSLFGGGSPLHF. The CDR3 coding sequence is TGTGCCAGCAGTTTATTCGGGGGGGGATCACCCCTCCACTTT.

This clonotype was detected many times. The CDR3, as DNA: TGCGCCAGCAGCCAAGCAGGAAACTATGAAGCTTTCTTT. This gives the protein CASSQAGNYEAFF. This chain joins TRBV4-1 and TRBJ1-1; D is uncertain. The germline gives CDR1 MGHRA, CDR2 YSYEKL. The CDR3 is made up of 13 amino acids. V was pared by 1 base and J by 7 bases, with 10 bases between.